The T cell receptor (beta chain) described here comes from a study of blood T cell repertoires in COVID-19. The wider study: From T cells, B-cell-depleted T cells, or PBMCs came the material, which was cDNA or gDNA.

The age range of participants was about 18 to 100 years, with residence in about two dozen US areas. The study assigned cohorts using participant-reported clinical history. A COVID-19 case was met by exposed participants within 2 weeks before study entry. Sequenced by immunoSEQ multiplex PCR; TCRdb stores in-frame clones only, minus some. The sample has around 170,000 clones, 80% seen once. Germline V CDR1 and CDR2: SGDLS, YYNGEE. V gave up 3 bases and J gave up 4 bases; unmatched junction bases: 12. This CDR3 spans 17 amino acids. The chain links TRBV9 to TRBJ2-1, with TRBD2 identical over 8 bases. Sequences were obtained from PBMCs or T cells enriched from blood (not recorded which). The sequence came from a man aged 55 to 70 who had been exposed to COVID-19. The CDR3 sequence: CASSAGGELAVYNEQFF. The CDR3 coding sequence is TGTGCCAGCAGCGCCGGGGGGGAACTAGCGGTGTACAATGAGCAGTTCTTC.